This is a list of T cell receptor beta chains from one sample in a study of T-cell memory formation after mild COVID-19. TCRdb passed the 5' RACE reads through MiXCR, listing each CDR3 protein once. The profile shows 150,000 to 200,000 distinct CDR3 sequences, approximately 14% of them singletons. The specimen sequenced was PBMCs or a T cell subset sorted from them (not recorded which). These receptors were taken from an adult woman who had mild COVID-19 (a few samples of this study predate the infection). Cell type and time point are not known. Both conserved end residues are part of each CDR3. Each record gives: V gene, J gene, clone size, D gene, CDR3 protein, CDR3 DNA. The D gene is left open where the match is weak. Size values are once, few and many counts, or a class for expanded clones, and some rows have none.

TRBV5-1	TRBJ1-2	few	TRBD1	CASSLNPSATGGNGYTF	TGCGCCAGCAGCTTGAACCCTTCGGCGACAGGGGGCAATGGCTACACCTTC
TRBV7-6	TRBJ2-6	-	-	CASSTRSGANVLTF	TGTGCCAGCAGCACCCGATCTGGGGCCAACGTCCTGACTTTC
TRBV12-3/TRBV12-4	TRBJ2-1	-	-	CASSPSTVNEQFF	TGTGCCAGCAGTCCATCGACTGTCAATGAGCAGTTCTTC
TRBV29-1	TRBJ2-1	few	TRBD2	CSVVLLAVYGGGEQFF	TGCAGCGTTGTGTTGCTAGCGGTTTATGGGGGTGGTGAGCAGTTCTTC
TRBV20-1	TRBJ2-1	few	TRBD2	CTARGSGGSEQFF	TGCACCGCGAGGGGAAGCGGGGGAAGTGAGCAGTTCTTC
TRBV28	TRBJ2-3	few	-	CASSLQGYTDTQYF	TGTGCCAGCAGTTTACAGGGTTACACAGATACGCAGTATTTT
TRBV10-3	TRBJ2-7	few	TRBD1	CAIRGTAYEQYF	TGTGCCATCAGGGGGACAGCCTACGAGCAGTACTTC
TRBV9	TRBJ2-7	-	-	CASSVRGGAEQYF	TGTGCCAGCAGCGTGAGAGGGGGGGCCGAGCAGTACTTC
TRBV7-2	TRBJ2-5	-	-	CASSLAGASYETQYF	TGTGCCAGCAGCTTAGCGGGGGCCTCTTACGAGACCCAGTACTTC
TRBV9	TRBJ1-1	-	-	CASSEGWNTEAFF	TGTGCCAGCAGCGAGGGATGGAACACTGAAGCTTTCTTT